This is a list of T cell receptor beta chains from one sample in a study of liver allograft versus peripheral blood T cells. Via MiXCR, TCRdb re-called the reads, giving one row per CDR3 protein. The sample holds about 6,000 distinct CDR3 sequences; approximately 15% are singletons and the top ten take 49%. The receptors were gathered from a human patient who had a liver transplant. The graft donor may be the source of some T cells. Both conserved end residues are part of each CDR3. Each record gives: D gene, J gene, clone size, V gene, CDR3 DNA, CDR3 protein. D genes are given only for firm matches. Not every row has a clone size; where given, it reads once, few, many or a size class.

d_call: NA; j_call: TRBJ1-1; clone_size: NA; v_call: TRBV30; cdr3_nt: TGTGCCTGGAGGGCTCGAGGGAGCACTGAAGCTTTCTTT; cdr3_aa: CAWRARGSTEAFF
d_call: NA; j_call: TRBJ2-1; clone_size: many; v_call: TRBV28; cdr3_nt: TGTGCCAGCAGTTTATATGGGGAGTACAATGAGCAGTTCTTC; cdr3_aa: CASSLYGEYNEQFF
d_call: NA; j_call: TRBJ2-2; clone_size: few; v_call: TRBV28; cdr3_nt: TGTGCCAGCAGCCTAAGGACGGACACCGGGGAGCTGTTTTTT; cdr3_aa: CASSLRTDTGELFF
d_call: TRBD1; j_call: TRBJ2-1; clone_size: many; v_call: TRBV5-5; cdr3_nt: TGTGCCAGCAGCTTGGATATGACAGGGGATTGGGAGCAGTTCTTC; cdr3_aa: CASSLDMTGDWEQFF
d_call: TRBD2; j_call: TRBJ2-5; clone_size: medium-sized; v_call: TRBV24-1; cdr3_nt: TGTGCCACCAGTTCGGGAGCGGGGGAAGAGACCCAGTACTTC; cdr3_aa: CATSSGAGEETQYF
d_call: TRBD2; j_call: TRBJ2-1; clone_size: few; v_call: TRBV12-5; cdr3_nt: TGTGCTAGTGGTTTGGTCCTAGCGGGAGTAAGCAATGAGCAGTTCTTC; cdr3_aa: CASGLVLAGVSNEQFF
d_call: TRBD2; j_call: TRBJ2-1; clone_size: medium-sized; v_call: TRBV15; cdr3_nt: TGTGCCACCAGCAGATCTTACTTATCGGGAGGGCCGGATGAGCAGTTCTTC; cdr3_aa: CATSRSYLSGGPDEQFF
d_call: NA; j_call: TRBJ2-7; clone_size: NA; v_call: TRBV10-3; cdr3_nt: TGTGCCATCAACGAAGGTACCTCCTACGAGCAGTACTTC; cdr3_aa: CAINEGTSYEQYF
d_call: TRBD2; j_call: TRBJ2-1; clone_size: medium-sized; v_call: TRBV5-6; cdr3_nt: TGTGCCAGCAGCCCCGAGAAGCGGGAGACCAACAATGAGCAGTTCTTC; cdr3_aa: CASSPEKRETNNEQFF
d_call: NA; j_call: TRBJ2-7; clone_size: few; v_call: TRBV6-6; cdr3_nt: TGTGCCAGCAGCCCAGGGACCCTGGGCGAGCAGTACTTC; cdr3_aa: CASSPGTLGEQYF
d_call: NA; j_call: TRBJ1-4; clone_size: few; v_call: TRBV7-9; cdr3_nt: TGTGCCAGCAGCCCCGGGACGGGTAATGAAAAACTGTTTTTT; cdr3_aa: CASSPGTGNEKLFF
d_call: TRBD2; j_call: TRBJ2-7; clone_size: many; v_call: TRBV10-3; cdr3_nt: TGTGCCATCAGTGACAGCGGGGCCCCCTACGAGCAGTACTTC; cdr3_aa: CAISDSGAPYEQYF
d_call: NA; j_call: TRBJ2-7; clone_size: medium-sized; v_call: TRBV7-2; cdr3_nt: TGTGCCAGCAGCATAGTAGGGGGGGGGACGAACGAGCAGTACTTC; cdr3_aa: CASSIVGGGTNEQYF
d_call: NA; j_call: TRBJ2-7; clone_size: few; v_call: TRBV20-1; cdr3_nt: TGCAGTGCTAGGGAACCCGTCTCCTACGAGCAGTACTTC; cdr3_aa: CSAREPVSYEQYF
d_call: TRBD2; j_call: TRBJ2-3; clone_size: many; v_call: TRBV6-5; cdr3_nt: TGTGCCAGCAGTTACGTAAGCGGGGGGGCCGTAGATACGCAGTATTTT; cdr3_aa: CASSYVSGGAVDTQYF
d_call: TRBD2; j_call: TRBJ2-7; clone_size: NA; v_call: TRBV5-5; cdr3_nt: TGTGCCAGCAGCTTTAGCGGGGCTCGAGCTTACGAGCAGTACTTC; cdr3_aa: CASSFSGARAYEQYF
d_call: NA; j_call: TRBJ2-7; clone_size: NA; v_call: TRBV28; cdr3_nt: TGTGCCATTTCCCGATCAGACAGGTTCTACGAGCAGTACTTC; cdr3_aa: CAISRSDRFYEQYF
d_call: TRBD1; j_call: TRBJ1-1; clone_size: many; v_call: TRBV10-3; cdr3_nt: TGTGCCATCAGTGATCCGCGGGACAGGGCTCGGAACACTGAAGCTTTCTTT; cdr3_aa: CAISDPRDRARNTEAFF
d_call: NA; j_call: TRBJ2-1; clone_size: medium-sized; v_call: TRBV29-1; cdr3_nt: TGCAGCGTTGACAGGGATTACAATGAGCAGTTCTTC; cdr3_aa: CSVDRDYNEQFF
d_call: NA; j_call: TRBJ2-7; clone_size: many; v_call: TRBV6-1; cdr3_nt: TGTGCCAGCAGCGTCGATAGCGGAAGCGGGTCCTACGAGCAGTACTTC; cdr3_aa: CASSVDSGSGSYEQYF
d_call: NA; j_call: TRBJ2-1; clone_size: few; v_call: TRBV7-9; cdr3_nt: TGTGCCAGCAGCTTAGTACTAATGGGAGGTGAGCAGTTCTTC; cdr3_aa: CASSLVLMGGEQFF
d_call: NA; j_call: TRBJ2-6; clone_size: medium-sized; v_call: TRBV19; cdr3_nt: TGTGCCAGTAGTATTGGGGGTGGTGGGGCCAACGTCCTGACTTTC; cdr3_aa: CASSIGGGGANVLTF
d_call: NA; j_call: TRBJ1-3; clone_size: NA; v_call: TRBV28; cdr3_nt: TGTGCCAGCAGTTTGAGTCCAAATGGAAACACCATATATTTT; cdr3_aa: CASSLSPNGNTIYF
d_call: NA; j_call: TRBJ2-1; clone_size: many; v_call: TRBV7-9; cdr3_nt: TGTGCCAGCAGCTTATCCGTGAGTTTTCACAATGAGCAGTTCTTC; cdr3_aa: CASSLSVSFHNEQFF
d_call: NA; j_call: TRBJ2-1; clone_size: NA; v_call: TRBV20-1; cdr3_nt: TGCAGTGCTAGCGACTCTGGGGGACAATACAATGAGCAGTTCTTC; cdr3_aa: CSASDSGGQYNEQFF
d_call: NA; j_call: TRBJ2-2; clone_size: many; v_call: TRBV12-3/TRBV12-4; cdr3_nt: TGTGCCAGCAGTCTACTAGGGGGCACCGGGGAGCTGTTTTTT; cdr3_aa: CASSLLGGTGELFF
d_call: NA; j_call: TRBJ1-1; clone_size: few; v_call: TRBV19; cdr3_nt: TGTGCCAGTAGTATAGATCCGGGGCTGAACACTGAAGCTTTCTTT; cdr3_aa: CASSIDPGLNTEAFF
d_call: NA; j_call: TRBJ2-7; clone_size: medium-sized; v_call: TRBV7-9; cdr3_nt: TGTGCCAGCAGCTGGGGGCAGAACTACGAGCAGTACTTC; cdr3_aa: CASSWGQNYEQYF
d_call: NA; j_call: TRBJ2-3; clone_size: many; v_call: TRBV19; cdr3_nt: TGTGCCAGTAGTATAGCGGGGGCCAGCACAGATACGCAGTATTTT; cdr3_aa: CASSIAGASTDTQYF
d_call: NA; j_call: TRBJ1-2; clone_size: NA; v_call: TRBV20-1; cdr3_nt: TGCAGTGCTAGAGGCGGAGGGGATAACTATGGCTACACCTTC; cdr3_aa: CSARGGGDNYGYTF
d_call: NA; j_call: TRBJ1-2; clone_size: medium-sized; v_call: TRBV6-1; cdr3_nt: TGTGCCAGCAGTGAAGGCGTCACCCCCGCTAACTATGGCTACACCTTC; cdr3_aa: CASSEGVTPANYGYTF
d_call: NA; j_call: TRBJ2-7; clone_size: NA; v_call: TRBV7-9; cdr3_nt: TGTGCCAGCAGCTTAGCCGAACAGGGATACGAGCAGTACTTC; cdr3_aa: CASSLAEQGYEQYF
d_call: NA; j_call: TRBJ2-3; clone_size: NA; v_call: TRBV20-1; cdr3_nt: TGCAGTGCTACCCGTCGGTCAGATACGCAGTATTTT; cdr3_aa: CSATRRSDTQYF
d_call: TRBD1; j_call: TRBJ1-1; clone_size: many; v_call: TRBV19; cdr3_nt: TGTGCCAGTAGTGACAGACAGGGGGGCAACACTGAAGCTTTCTTT; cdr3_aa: CASSDRQGGNTEAFF
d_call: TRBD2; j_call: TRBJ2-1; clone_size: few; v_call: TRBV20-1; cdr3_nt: TGCAGTGCTAGGGCCACTAGCGGGAGTTGGGATGAGCAGTTCTTC; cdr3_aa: CSARATSGSWDEQFF
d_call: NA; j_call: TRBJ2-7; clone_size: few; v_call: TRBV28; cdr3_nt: TGTGCCAGCAGTTTAGATGCAGCCTACGAGCAGTACTTC; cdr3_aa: CASSLDAAYEQYF
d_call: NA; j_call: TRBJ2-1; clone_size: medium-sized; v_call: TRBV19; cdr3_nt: TGTGCCAGTAGTATGGGGGGGCATGAGCAGTTCTTC; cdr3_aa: CASSMGGHEQFF
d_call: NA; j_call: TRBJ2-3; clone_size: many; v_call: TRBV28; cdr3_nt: TGTGCCAGCACCCCGGCCAAGGGGGAGGGCACAGATACGCAGTATTTT; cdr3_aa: CASTPAKGEGTDTQYF
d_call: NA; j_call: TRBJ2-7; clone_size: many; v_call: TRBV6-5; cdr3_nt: TGTGCCAGCCCTTGGGGTAGCAATACCTACGAGCAGTACTTC; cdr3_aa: CASPWGSNTYEQYF
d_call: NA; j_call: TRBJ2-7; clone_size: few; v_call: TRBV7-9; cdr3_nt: TGTGCCAGCAGCTATGGACAGCACTACGAGCAGTACTTC; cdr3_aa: CASSYGQHYEQYF
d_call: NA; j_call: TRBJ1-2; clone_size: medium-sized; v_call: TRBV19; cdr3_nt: TGTGCCAGTAGTATCCAGGCCACAAGCCTACCGTCTGGCTACACCTTC; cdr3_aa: CASSIQATSLPSGYTF
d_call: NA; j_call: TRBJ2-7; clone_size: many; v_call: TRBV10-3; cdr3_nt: TGTGCCATCAGTGAAGGAGGAGGGGTAATCTCCTACGAGCAGTACTTC; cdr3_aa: CAISEGGGVISYEQYF
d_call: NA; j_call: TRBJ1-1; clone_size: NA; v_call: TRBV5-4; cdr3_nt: TGTGCCAGCAGCTCGGACCCGAACACTGAAGCTTTCTTT; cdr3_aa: CASSSDPNTEAFF
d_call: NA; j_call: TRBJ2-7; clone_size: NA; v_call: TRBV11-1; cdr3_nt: TGTGCCAGCAGCTTATCTAGCTCCTACGAGCAGTACTTC; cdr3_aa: CASSLSSSYEQYF
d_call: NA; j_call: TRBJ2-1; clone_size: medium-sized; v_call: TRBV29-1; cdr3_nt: TGCAGCGTTGAAGATCGGAGGGAGTGGGAGTTCTTC; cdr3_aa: CSVEDRREWEFF